The 12 T cell receptor beta chains below all came from one sample that was sequenced in a study of T cells after yellow fever vaccination. TCRdb reprocessed the 5' RACE reads via MiXCR and lists one record per CDR3 protein. The repertoire holds under 300,000 distinct CDR3 sequences, with less than 9% as singletons. The sequenced sample was CD4+ T cells sorted from PBMCs, obtained 15 days after the yellow fever booster vaccination. The receptor set was obtained from a man aged 25 to 40 who received the YFV17D yellow fever vaccine.

This clonotype was picked up a small number of times. CDR3 bases: TGCGCCAGCAGCTTCAGGGGGCTAAGCACAGATACGCAGTATTTT. Translated: CASSFRGLSTDTQYF. The V call is TRBV5-1, the J call TRBJ2-3; 8 nucleotides match TRBD1. Trimming took 2 bases from V and 0 from J; bases not matched to a gene: 2. Germline V lookup: CDR1 SGHRS, CDR2 YFSETQ. The CDR3 consists of 15 residues.

Many counts were recorded for this clonotype. V and J are TRBV3-1 and TRBJ2-7; a possible D gene is TRBD2 (6 bases). The germline V gene encodes CDR1 LGHDT and CDR2 YNNKEL (reference sequence). V lost 4 bases and J lost 2, with 15 bases in between. This CDR3 contains 15 residues. The CDR3, as DNA: TGTGCCAGCAGCCCGATGGCGGGATACCCCTACGAGCAGTACTTC. Amino acids: CASSPMAGYPYEQYF.

This clonotype was observed a few times. The V call is TRBV6-2 or TRBV6-3, the J call TRBJ2-7, with TRBD1 identical over 8 bases. The CDR3 covers 15 residues. The V segment lost 4 bases and the J segment 3 bases; nucleotides outside the gene matches: 8. Germline V gene sequence: CDR1 MNHEY, CDR2 SVGEGT. As DNA, the CDR3 is TGTGCCAGCAGTTCCATCGCCGGACAGGGCTACGAGCAGTACTTC. Residues: CASSSIAGQGYEQYF.

This clonotype was seen a few times. This rearrangement joins TRBV12-3 or TRBV12-4 to TRBJ2-7; 8 bases are a match to TRBD2. CDR3 size: 16 residues. V lost 2 bases and J lost 0; bases outside the gene matches: 6. DNA of the CDR3: TGTGCCAGCAGTTTACGGGCGGGAGGTACCTCCTACGAGCAGTACTTC. Translated: CASSLRAGGTSYEQYF.

The V gene is TRBV5-1, the J gene TRBJ2-4; 7 bases match TRBD2. V was clipped by 4 bases and J by 8 bases; unmatched bases: 6. The CDR3 extends over 13 amino acids. Germline CDR1 SGHRS, CDR2 YFSETQ. CDR3 loop: CASSLRGEDIQYF. The CDR3 DNA reads TGCGCCAGCAGCCTTCGGGGGGAAGACATTCAGTACTTC.

There are many counts of this clonotype. The V gene is TRBV27, the J gene TRBJ2-7; D is possibly TRBD2 (6 bases). The V and J ends lost 1 base and 6 bases respectively, with 7 bases between them. The CDR3 covers 12 residues. Germline lookup yields CDR1 MNHEY and CDR2 SMNVEV (reference sequence). The CDR3: CASSLWGGEQYF. CDR3 coding DNA: TGTGCCAGCAGTTTATGGGGAGGCGAGCAGTACTTC.

This clonotype showed up many times. The rearrangement joins TRBV5-1 to TRBJ2-3, with 10 bases identical to TRBD2. Looked up from germline, CDR1 is SGHRS and CDR2 is YFSETQ. With V trimmed by 2 bases and J by 4 bases, 7 bases remained unmatched. The CDR3 has 16 residues. CDR3 coding DNA: TGCGCCAGCAGCTTTCCCCTAGCGGGAGTATCAGATACGCAGTATTTT. Amino acids: CASSFPLAGVSDTQYF.

This clonotype came up a few times. The CDR3 nucleotides are TGTGCCAGCAGTCCCTCTCGTACAGGCTACTACGAGCAGTACTTC. As protein: CASSPSRTGYYEQYF. This chain joins TRBV6-5 and TRBJ2-7, with D maybe TRBD1 (5 bases). Germline loops: CDR1 MNHEY, CDR2 SVGAGI. The CDR3 is 15 residues long. With 5 bases removed from V and 3 bases from J, the gap between germline ends came to 17 bases.

This clonotype was seen at least ten times. The rearrangement joins TRBV12-3 or TRBV12-4 to TRBJ2-1; the D is unclear. The CDR3 extends over 15 amino acids. Trimming left V 3 bases short and J 8 bases short, with 17 bases between. Written as DNA, the CDR3 is TGTGCCAGCAGTTTGGGTCCCCCGGGTACGGATGAGCAGTTCTTC. Protein sequence: CASSLGPPGTDEQFF.

This chain links TRBV6-1 with TRBJ2-7, with unresolved D. With 9 bases removed from V and 2 bases from J, the gap between germline ends came to 17 bases. Per germline, CDR1 MNHNS and CDR2 SASEGT. The CDR3 spans 14 residues. For the CDR3, the DNA is TGTGCCAGTAATGAAATATCGGAGACCTACGAGCAGTACTTC. Translation: CASNEISETYEQYF.

The chain carries TRBV5-5 and TRBJ1-2, with 8 bases identical to TRBD1. The CDR3 extends over 13 amino acids. Trimming took 4 bases from V and 7 from J; bases not matched to a gene: 6. Looked up from germline, CDR1 is SGHKS and CDR2 is YYEKEE (reference sequence). The CDR3 here is CASSPDRAFGYTF. Here the CDR3 DNA reads TGTGCCAGCAGCCCGGACAGGGCATTTGGCTACACCTTC.

This clonotype was counted at least ten times. The rearrangement joins TRBV29-1 to TRBJ2-4; TRBD1 matches 11 bases. The CDR3 is 13 amino acids. The V gene end was trimmed by 5 bases and the J gene end by 8 bases; junction bases not matched to a gene: 5. Per germline, CDR1 SQVTM and CDR2 ANQGSEA. The CDR3 coding sequence is TGCAGCGTTTCCGGACAGGGGGCACACATTCAGTACTTC. This codes for CSVSGQGAHIQYF. The whole variable domain, filled in from reference TRBV29-1 and TRBJ2-4, reads SAVISQKPSRDICQRGTSLTIQCQVDSQVTMMFWYRQQPGQSLTLIATANQGSEATYESGFVIDKFPISRPNLTFSTLTVSNMSPEDSSIYLCSVSGQGAHIQYFGAGTRLSVL.